The 17 T cell receptor beta chains presented below share a single source sample, sequenced in a study of kidney transplant recipient with SARS-CoV-2 infection. Using its own MiXCR run on the reads, TCRdb lists one record per CDR3 protein. The sample comprises under 300,000 distinct CDR3 sequences, 25% to 35% of which are singletons, and nearly 7.5% rests with the top ten. The source material was a blood sample, sampled at baseline and on roughly day 120 from a kidney transplant recipient. These receptors all come from a male patient between 25 and 40 years old who had COVID-19 and was a kidney transplant recipient. Some T cells may be provided by the graft donor.

A note on this clonotype: A read error is possible here, since a much larger clone lies one base away. The V gene is TRBV24-1, the J gene TRBJ2-1; D gene ambiguous. The CDR3 covers 12 residues. Trimming pared 8 bases from V and 6 bases from J, leaving 10 bases between. The germline V gene encodes CDR1 KGHDR and CDR2 SFDVKD. This chain's CDR3 is CATNDPLNEQFF. CDR3 bases: TGTGCCACCAATGACCCCCTCAATGAGCAGTTCTTC.

This clonotype has just a few counts. As DNA, the CDR3 is TGTGCCAGCAGTTTCCGGGGGGGTCAGAACACTGAAGCTTTCTTT. It codes for CASSFRGGQNTEAFF. The genes are TRBV12-3 or TRBV12-4 and TRBJ1-1; a weak D match, TRBD1 (5 bases). The length of the CDR3 is 15 residues. V lost 3 bases to trimming and J lost 1 base, with 12 bases between them.

With respect to this clonotype: A clone one base away is much larger, so this may be a read error. The chain joins TRBV7-3 to TRBJ2-7; D uncertain. Per germline, CDR1 SGHTA and CDR2 FQGTGA. CDR3 length: 13 amino acids. Written as DNA, the CDR3 is TGTGCCAGCAGCTCCGCAGATCAAGAGACCCAGCACTTC. Its protein is CASSSADQETQHF.

This clonotype was counted ten times or more. The V gene is TRBV12-5, the J gene TRBJ2-5, with 10 bases aligning to TRBD1. The end of the DNA aligns better with TRBJ2-7, so the J call may be wrong. CDR3 length: 14 residues. Germline-derived CDR1 and CDR2 are LGHNT and FRNRAP. For the CDR3, the DNA is TGTGCTAGTGGTTTAGGGACAGGGGCGTACGAGCAGTACTTC. Encoded protein: CASGLGTGAYEQYF.

This clonotype came up many times. V usage is TRBV6-5 and J usage is TRBJ1-3; D ambiguous. V was pared by 2 bases and J by 1 base, with 6 bases between. This CDR3 is 14 amino acids long. CDR1 is MNHEY and CDR2 is SVGAGI in the germline V gene. CDR3 amino acids: CASSYRKSGNTIYF. The DNA for the CDR3 is TGTGCCAGCAGTTACCGTAAGTCTGGAAACACCATATATTTT.

This clonotype was seen only once. One base away lies a much larger clone, so this may be a sequencing read error. The V gene is TRBV5-5, the J gene TRBJ1-3, with D uncertain. This CDR3 has 15 residues. The germline gives CDR1 SGHKS, CDR2 YYEKEE (reference sequence). The CDR3 DNA sequence: TGTGCCAGCAGCTTGGCGCCTCTCTCTGGAAACACCATATGTTTT. It yields the protein CASSLAPLSGNTICF.

This clonotype has at least ten counts. The genes are TRBV5-1 and TRBJ1-1; D not resolved. This CDR3 has 11 residues. Germline lookup yields CDR1 SGHRS and CDR2 YFSETQ. V was pared by 5 bases and J by 4 bases, with 6 bases between. The CDR3 reads CASSYSTEAFF. CDR3 DNA: TGCGCCAGCAGTTATTCCACTGAAGCTTTCTTT.

This chain links TRBV4-2 with TRBJ2-5, with TRBD2 matching over 10 bases. The CDR3 contains 15 residues. V gave up 1 base and J gave up 13 bases; unmatched junction bases: 12. Germline V CDR1 and CDR2: LGHNA, YNFKEQ. CDR3 nucleotides: TGTGCCAGCAGCCAAGGAGCTAGCGGGAGTGGTGAGCGGTACTTC. It is translated as CASSQGASGSGERYF.

The count of this clonotype is one. With a much larger clone just one base away, this may be a read error. As the CDR3 is not closed by the conserved phenylalanine or tryptophan, this likely results from a read error. V gene TRBV19 combines with J gene TRBJ1-2; D is uncertain. The CDR3 has 17 residues. Trimming left V 5 bases short and J 4 bases short, with 23 bases between. Germline lookup yields CDR1 LNHDA and CDR2 SQIVND (reference sequence). The CDR3 spells CASSSNVTNRKTYGYTL. The CDR3 DNA sequence: TGTGCCAGTAGTTCGAATGTGACAAATCGAAAGACCTATGGCTACACCCTC.

Only a few counts were recorded for this clonotype. A read error is possible here, since a much larger clone lies one base away. The chain combines TRBV15 with TRBJ1-5; unclear D gene. Germline lookup yields CDR1 LNHNV and CDR2 YYDKDF (reference sequence). The CDR3 is 13 residues long. In DNA form, the CDR3 reads TGTGCCACCAGCAGACCCGCCAATCCGCCCCAGCATTTT. This translates into CATSRPANPPQHF.

On this clonotype itself: Being one base from a much bigger clone, this may be a read error. The CDR3 loop is CAGRTPNTEAFF. For the CDR3, the DNA is TGTGCCGGTCGGACCCCGAACACTGAAGCTTTCTTT. The chain combines TRBV19 with TRBJ1-1, with D hard to call. This CDR3 contains 12 residues. The V end lost 11 bases, the J end lost 1 base, and 11 bases lay between the germline ends. Germline V gene lookup returns CDR1 LNHDA and CDR2 SQIVND (reference sequence).

Comment on this clonotype: This clone may be a read error of a much larger clone one base away. Here the CDR3 omits its conserved ending phenylalanine or tryptophan, so a read error is the likely source. This chain links TRBV9 with TRBJ1-6; tentatively, D is TRBD1 (6 bases). Germline CDR1 reads SGDLS; CDR2 reads YYNGEE. CDR3 length: 15 residues. V lost 3 bases to trimming and J lost 7 bases, with 14 bases between them. The CDR3 DNA is TGTGCCAGCAGCGCTGGGGACAAGTCGAATTCACCCCTCCACCTT. Amino acids: CASSAGDKSNSPLHL.

Comment on this clonotype: Since a much larger clone is just one base distant, this may be a read error. The rearrangement joins TRBV6-1 to TRBJ1-2; D remains ambiguous. Trimming took 3 bases from V and 4 from J, leaving 21 bases between them. This CDR3 region has 17 residues. Looked up from germline, CDR1 is MNHNS and CDR2 is SASEGT. This chain's CDR3 is CASSDEPSMRKTYGYTF. CDR3 nucleotide sequence: TGTGCCAGCAGTGATGAGCCCTCTATGCGAAAGACCTATGGCTACACCTTC.

Note on this clonotype: With a much larger clone just one base away, this may be a read error. The rearrangement links TRBV4-2 to TRBJ2-4, with 7 positions matching TRBD2. This CDR3 region has 16 residues. Germline assignment: CDR1 LGHNA and CDR2 YNFKEQ. In nucleotides, the CDR3 is TGTACCAGCAGCCAAGATATCCAGCGGGATTCTAGGGAGCAGTACTTC. Its translation: CTSSQDIQRDSREQYF.

Note on this clonotype: This clone may be a read error of a much larger clone one base away. V gene TRBV1 combines with J gene TRBJ1-2. TRBV1 is described as a pseudogene. CDR3 length: 17 residues. The CDR3 coding sequence is TGCACCAGCAGTCCATGTGGTTTGTGCGAAAAGACCTATAGCTACACCTTC. Protein: CTSSPCGLCEKTYSYTF.

Note on this clonotype: Just one base apart from a much larger clone, this may be a read error. This sequence joins TRBV18 and TRBJ1-3; unclear D gene. CDR1 and CDR2 from the germline V gene are KGHSH and LQKENI. The CDR3 length is 15 residues. CDR3 region: CASPPVDPRGNTIYF. The CDR3 DNA sequence: TGTGCCAGCCCACCGGTCGACCCCCGGGGAAACACCATATATTTT.

In the case of this clonotype: A much larger clonotype is one base distant, so this may be a read error. The chain uses TRBV30 and TRBJ1-2; possible D gene TRBD1, 6 bases. Trimming took off 4 bases at V and 4 bases at J, with 22 bases between the two ends. CDR3 length equals 16 residues. Germline V gene sequence: CDR1 GTSNPN, CDR2 SVGIG (reference sequence). The CDR3 reads CAWIDRRYRRTYGYTF. The CDR3 bases are TGTGCCTGGATAGACAGGCGTTATAGAAGGACCTATGGCTACACCTTC.